A single sample is the source of the 26 T cell receptor beta chains below, sequenced in a study of cytotoxic CD8 clonotypes in ibrutinib-treated CLL (dated by TCRdb to the early 2020s). This specimen's time point label, interpreted: approximately eleven months on ibrutinib. Preparation of the library involved the immunoSEQ multiplex PCR assay. TCRdb holds this immuneACCESS table with in-frame rearrangements only. Some clones are missing; in checked studies, unresolved V genes explain under half, and the rest has no known cause. The sample contains 200,000 or so clones, more than 75% of them found a single time. The ten largest clones capture about 10% of the sample. The sample consisted of PBMCs, taken after 12 months of ibrutinib treatment. The receptors originated from a human donor with chronic lymphocytic leukemia.

This clone has only one observation. V is TRBV4-1 and J is TRBJ1-5; 11 nucleotides match TRBD1. The CDR3 has 16 residues. The germline CDR1 and CDR2 sequences are MGHRA and YSYEKL. V dropped 0 bases and J dropped 5; count of bases not matched to a gene: 3. CDR3 protein: CASSQEGQGAYQPQHF. In DNA, the CDR3 is TGCGCCAGCAGCCAAGAAGGACAGGGGGCCTATCAGCCCCAGCATTTT.

The rearrangement joins TRBV5-1 to TRBJ1-3, with 11 bases lining up with TRBD1. The CDR3 contains 15 residues. The germline CDR1 and CDR2 sequences are SGHRS and YFSETQ. Unmatched junction bases numbered 4, after V lost 4 bases and J lost 4 bases. Here the CDR3 DNA reads TGCGCCAGCAGCGGACAGGGGGCGATCGGAAACACCATATATTTT. It translates to CASSGQGAIGNTIYF.

This clone appeared a single time. The chain recombines TRBV6-5 with TRBJ2-1; D is possibly TRBD1 or TRBD2 (5 bases each). This CDR3 region has 14 residues. V gave up 7 bases and J gave up 2 bases, with 12 bases separating them. Germline CDR1 is MNHEY and CDR2 is SVGAGI. For the CDR3, the DNA is TGTGCCAGCACGGCCGGGACCACCTACAATGAGCAGTTCTTC. It specifies CASTAGTTYNEQFF.

The genes are TRBV28 and TRBJ2-7; tentatively, D is TRBD2 (5 bases). Germline loops: CDR1 MDHEN, CDR2 SYDVKM. Trimming pared 7 bases from V and 4 bases from J, leaving 23 bases between. CDR3 size: 16 residues. Written as DNA, the CDR3 is TGTGCCAGCACCTCGCGGAACAGACTACGTTTATACGAGCAGTACTTC. The encoded protein is CASTSRNRLRLYEQYF.

The chain employs TRBV5-4 and TRBJ1-4; possible D gene TRBD1, 6 bases. The CDR3 consists of 14 residues. CDR1 and CDR2 (germline): SGHNT, YYREEE (reference sequence). Between the trimmed V and J ends, which lost 0 bases and 7 bases, there was a span of 10 bases. The CDR3 DNA reads as TGTGCCAGCAGCTTGGACAGGGAGTCTGAAAAACTGTTTTTT. It translates to CASSLDRESEKLFF.

The chain carries TRBV5-4 and TRBJ2-5, with D unclear. Trimming removed 3 bases at V and 1 base at J, with 7 bases between. From germline, CDR1 is SGHNT and CDR2 YYREEE (reference sequence). The CDR3 consists of 13 residues. The DNA of the CDR3 is TGTGCCAGCAGCTCGATCGGCCAAGAGACCCAGTACTTC. Translating it yields CASSSIGQETQYF.

V is TRBV6-5 and J is TRBJ2-7, with D possibly matching TRBD1 (6 bases). The CDR3 extends over 13 amino acids. Germline assignment: CDR1 MNHEY and CDR2 SVGAGI. The germline V and J ends were trimmed by 6 bases and 2 bases, with 11 bases remaining between them. CDR3 nucleotides: TGTGCCAGCAGCAGGGGTCCGCCCTACGAGCAGTACTTC. Protein sequence: CASSRGPPYEQYF.

The gene calls are TRBV9 and TRBJ1-1, with D tentatively TRBD1 (5 bases). The V end lost 0 bases, the J end lost 2 bases, and 14 bases lay between the germline ends. This CDR3 region has 16 residues. CDR1 and CDR2 from the germline V gene are SGDLS and YYNGEE. The CDR3 nucleotides are TGTGCCAGCAGCGTAGCTGATCTAACAGGTAACACTGAAGCTTTCTTT. Encoded protein: CASSVADLTGNTEAFF.

CDR3 DNA: TGTGCCAGCAGTGACCCCCGAGGACTGGGACAGTTCTACGAGCAGTACTTC. It specifies CASSDPRGLGQFYEQYF. V usage is TRBV25-1 and J usage is TRBJ2-7; 7 bases are a match to TRBD1. Germline trimming cut 3 bases from V and 3 bases from J; bases unmatched to any gene: 14. Germline CDR1 is MGHDK and CDR2 is SYGVNS. There are 17 residues in the CDR3.

CDR3 nucleotides: TGTGCCAGCACCGAGGGGACAGGTAATCAGCCCCAGCATTTT. Protein product: CASTEGTGNQPQHF. The gene calls are TRBV5-6 and TRBJ1-5; 8 bases match TRBD1. V shed 6 bases and J 4 bases; nucleotides not matched to a gene: 6. The CDR3 sequence is 14 residues long. CDR1 and CDR2 (germline): SGHDT, YYEEEE.

This clone was picked up a small number of times. The V call is TRBV5-1, the J call TRBJ2-7, with 9 bases lining up with TRBD1. Germline V gene lookup returns CDR1 SGHRS and CDR2 YFSETQ. The V gene end was trimmed by 4 bases and the J gene end by 5 bases; junction bases not matched to a gene: 13. This CDR3 region has 16 residues. Here the CDR3 reads CASSLGRRTGVNEQYF. The DNA for the CDR3 is TGCGCCAGCAGCCTGGGTCGAAGGACAGGGGTCAACGAGCAGTACTTC.

Concerning this clone itself: Different DNA sequences within this sample yield the same CDR3. The chain employs TRBV10-1 and TRBJ2-7; 11 bases match TRBD1. This CDR3 is 14 amino acids long. Germline CDR1 WNHNN, CDR2 SYGVQD (reference sequence). With 2 bases clipped from V and 4 bases from J, the junction kept 1 base outside the gene matches. The CDR3 region is CASSEGTGGYEQYF. The CDR3 nucleotides are TGCGCCAGCAGTGAGGGGACAGGGGGATACGAGCAGTACTTC.

The rearrangement links TRBV27 to TRBJ2-7; 8 bases fit TRBD1. The CDR3 contains 14 residues. The ends lost 8 bases at V and 6 bases at J; junction bases unmatched: 12. CDR1 and CDR2 (germline): MNHEY, SMNVEV (reference sequence). CDR3 region: CASHHQQGVGEQYF. In nucleotides, the CDR3 is TGTGCCAGCCATCACCAACAGGGGGTGGGCGAGCAGTACTTC.

The chain recombines TRBV19 with TRBJ1-5, with D possibly being TRBD1 (5 bases). This CDR3 contains 14 residues. Between the trimmed V and J ends, which lost 10 bases and 4 bases, there was a span of 17 bases. Germline lookup yields CDR1 LNHDA and CDR2 SQIVND (reference sequence). The CDR3 spells CATNMGQLNQPQHF. The CDR3 region has the DNA TGTGCCACCAATATGGGGCAGTTAAATCAGCCCCAGCATTTT.

The rearrangement links TRBV6-5 to TRBJ2-1, with D possibly matching TRBD2 (5 bases). This CDR3 contains 12 residues. Germline values: CDR1 MNHEY, CDR2 SVGAGI. V was pared by 5 bases and J by 8 bases, with 10 bases between. The CDR3 region is CASSLGSDEQFF. As DNA, the CDR3 is TGTGCCAGCAGTCTAGGGAGTGATGAGCAGTTCTTC.

V usage is TRBV5-1 and J usage is TRBJ2-7, with TRBD2 as a possible D gene (5 bases). V lost 4 bases and J 0 bases, leaving 14 bases between the germline ends. This CDR3 region has 15 residues. CDR1 and CDR2 from the germline V gene are SGHRS and YFSETQ. The CDR3 nucleotides read TGCGCCAGCAGCCCAGGACTGCAAAGCTCCTACGAGCAGTACTTC. Protein product: CASSPGLQSSYEQYF.

The V call is TRBV10-2, the J call TRBJ1-4, with a tentative D call TRBD1 (5 bases). Trimming took off 3 bases at V and 4 bases at J, with 6 bases between the two ends. Germline CDR1 and CDR2: WSHSY and SAAADI. This CDR3 contains 13 residues. The CDR3 spells CASSDGGNEKLFF. In DNA form, the CDR3 reads TGCGCCAGCAGTGATGGGGGTAATGAAAAACTGTTTTTT.

V and J are TRBV5-1 and TRBJ2-7, with 9 bases identical to TRBD1. V trimming: 3 bases; J trimming: 9 bases; junction bases outside the gene matches: 13. In germline, CDR1 is SGHRS, CDR2 YFSETQ. The CDR3 has 15 residues. The CDR3 loop reads CASSYGTGTGTWQYF. In DNA, the CDR3 is TGCGCCAGCAGCTACGGGACAGGGACGGGTACGTGGCAGTACTTC.

This chain connects TRBV5-4 to TRBJ2-5; no clear D. V lost 6 bases and J 7 bases, leaving 19 bases between the germline ends. Germline CDR1 SGHNT, CDR2 YYREEE (reference sequence). The CDR3 runs to 14 residues. CDR3 protein: CASTSDQSLVTQYF. The DNA for the CDR3 is TGTGCCAGCACTTCGGACCAGAGTTTGGTGACCCAGTACTTC.

This rearrangement joins TRBV18 to TRBJ1-2; possibly TRBD1 for D (6 bases). Germline values: CDR1 KGHSH, CDR2 LQKENI. V lost 2 bases and J 8 bases, leaving 12 bases between the germline ends. CDR3 length: 13 residues. The CDR3 DNA follows: TGTGCCAGCTCACCATGGGCAGGGGACGGCTACACCTTC. It translates to CASSPWAGDGYTF.

V is TRBV5-1 and J is TRBJ2-5, with 16 bases lining up with TRBD2. Trimming removed 4 bases from V and 4 bases from J; junction bases left unmatched: 4. Germline lookup yields CDR1 SGHRS and CDR2 YFSETQ. The CDR3 spans 16 residues. The CDR3 coding sequence is TGCGCCAGCAGCCCGGGACTAGCGGGAGGGCCAGAGACCCAGTACTTC. Translated: CASSPGLAGGPETQYF.

The chain links TRBV2 to TRBJ1-5; the D is unclear. The germline CDR1 and CDR2 sequences are SNHLY and FYNNEI. V was pared by 9 bases and J by 2 bases, with 14 bases between. The CDR3 covers 14 residues. CDR3 coding DNA: TGTGCCAGTAGCATTCGAGCCGGCAATCAGCCCCAGCATTTT. Encoded protein: CASSIRAGNQPQHF.

The chain carries TRBV18 and TRBJ2-1; 8 nucleotides align to TRBD2. CDR1 is KGHSH and CDR2 is LQKENI in the germline V gene. The CDR3 is 12 amino acids. Losses at the gene ends were 6 bases for V and 9 bases for J; bases not matched to a gene: 4. The CDR3 reads CASSSRGGEQFF. The CDR3 DNA follows: TGTGCCAGCTCTTCCCGGGGGGGTGAGCAGTTCTTC. Complete variable domain (other parts from reference TRBV18 and TRBJ2-1): NAGVMQNPRHLVRRRGQEARLRCSPMKGHSHVYWYRQLPEEGLKFMVYLQKENIIDESGMPKERFSAEFPKEGPSILRIQQVVRGDSAAYFCASSSRGGEQFFGPGTRLTVL.

The chain employs TRBV2 and TRBJ2-1; D unclear. CDR1 is SNHLY, CDR2 FYNNEI, per germline. The CDR3 is 12 residues long. The V and J ends lost 8 bases and 8 bases respectively, with 13 bases between them. The CDR3: CASVPSRDEQFF. The DNA of the CDR3 is TGTGCCAGCGTCCCCTCCCGGGATGAGCAGTTCTTC.

The chain has TRBV19 and TRBJ2-7, with no clear D. Germline lookup yields CDR1 LNHDA and CDR2 SQIVND (reference sequence). This CDR3 spans 13 amino acids. Deletions cut 3 bases from V and 0 bases from J, with 6 bases between. In DNA form, the CDR3 reads TGTGCCAGTAGTATGGTCCGCTCCTACGAGCAGTACTTC. As protein: CASSMVRSYEQYF.

The chain couples TRBV2 to TRBJ2-3; 7 bases line up with TRBD2. The CDR3 has 14 amino acids. The V gene end was trimmed by 6 bases and the J gene end by 0 bases; junction bases not matched to a gene: 3. CDR1 is SNHLY and CDR2 is FYNNEI in the germline V gene. CDR3 in amino acids: CASRAGTSTDTQYF. As DNA, the CDR3 is TGTGCCAGCAGAGCGGGGACTAGCACAGATACGCAGTATTTT.